This record looks at one T cell receptor (beta chain) sequence and its context. This table comes from immunoSEQ multiplex PCR, and its TCRdb copy is limited to in-frame clones, with some not included. The sample contains 60,000 to 85,000 clones, around three quarters of which appear only once. Trimming removed 2 bases at V and 3 bases at J, with 8 bases between. Germline CDR1 and CDR2: MNHNS and SASEGT. This CDR3 comprises 13 residues. The data originate from a study of blood T cell repertoires in COVID-19. Sequencing input: peripheral blood. This receptor was identified in a human donor in a cohort sampled during active COVID-19. The rearrangement joins TRBV6-1 to TRBJ2-7; D may be TRBD2 (5 bases). The CDR3 sequence: CASSERGSYEQYF. The CDR3 bases are TGTGCCAGCAGTGAACGAGGGAGCTACGAGCAGTACTTC.